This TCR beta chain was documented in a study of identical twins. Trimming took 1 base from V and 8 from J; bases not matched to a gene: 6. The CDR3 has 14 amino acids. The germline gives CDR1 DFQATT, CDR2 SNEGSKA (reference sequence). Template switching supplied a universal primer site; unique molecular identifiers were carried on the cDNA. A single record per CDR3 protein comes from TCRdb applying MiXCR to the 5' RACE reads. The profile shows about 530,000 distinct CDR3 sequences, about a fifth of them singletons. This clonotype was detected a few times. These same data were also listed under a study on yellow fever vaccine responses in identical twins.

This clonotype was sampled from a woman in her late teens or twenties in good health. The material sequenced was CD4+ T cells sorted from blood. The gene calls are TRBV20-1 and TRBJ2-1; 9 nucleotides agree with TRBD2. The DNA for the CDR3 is TGCAGTGCTAGAGGCGGGAGGGCCCCCGATGAGCAGTTCTTC. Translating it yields CSARGGRAPDEQFF.